The TCR beta chain described here comes from a study of read filtering for tumor transcriptome and immune sequencing. On the study more broadly: Whole-transcriptome libraries were prepared after DNase treatment. RNA-seq yielded only about 85 to 1273 TCR reads, IR-seq about 4 to 10.27 million. The study's findings and limits: In IR-seq, single-read clonotypes were roughly 82% of clonotypes but approximately 3.5% of reads. Without single-read clonotypes, shared clonotype proportions correlated more between IR-seq and RNA-seq.

CDR3 length: 14 residues. Trimming stripped 2 bases from V and 0 bases from J, with 11 bases between. From germline, CDR1 is DFQATT and CDR2 SNEGSKA (reference sequence). Ten or more counts support this clonotype. The antigen remains unidentified. This library used approximately 390 ng RNA and molecular barcoded adaptors spanning alpha/delta and beta/gamma chains. TCRdb ran MiXCR on the reads and lists one entry per CDR3 protein. The sample lists 100,000 to 150,000 distinct CDR3 sequences, approximately 13% occurring once. The source of this sequence is a donor at least 40 years old with multiple myeloma. Sequencing was performed on a population of CD138-negative cells sorted from bone marrow. The rearrangement joins TRBV20-1 to TRBJ2-7; D is possibly TRBD2 (6 bases). The CDR3 sequence: CSARRPGDSYEQYF. The CDR3 DNA follows: TGCAGTGCTAGAAGGCCGGGGGACTCCTACGAGCAGTACTTC.